This T cell receptor (beta chain) was recovered during a study of shared clonotypes between healthy human individuals. Findings and caveats of the study: Richness estimates generally favored naive over memory subsets. Clonotypes which were not shared had lower generation probabilities than clonotypes that all four donors shared. Clonotype sharing levels among donors were expected to vary with sequencing depth.

Comment on this clone: Its antigen is unknown.

This was a deep-level run. TCRdb keeps only in-frame clones here, not all; method: immunoSEQ multiplex PCR. The table has about 680,000 clones, around 90% seen once. CD8 cells regarded as naive lacked CD45RO, were positively chosen for CCR7, and omitted terminally differentiated effector memory CD45RA+ cells. The V and J ends lost 1 base and 2 bases respectively, with 6 bases between them. The CDR3 loop spans 14 amino acids. Per germline, CDR1 SEHNR and CDR2 FQNEAQ (reference sequence). The genes are TRBV7-9 and TRBJ2-1; the D is unclear. The receptor was isolated from a man aged 30 to 39 in good health. Material: naive CD8+ T cells sorted from blood. CDR3 sequence reads: CASSLVGTYNEQFF. Here the CDR3 DNA reads TGTGCCAGCAGCTTAGTAGGGACCTACAATGAGCAGTTCTTC.